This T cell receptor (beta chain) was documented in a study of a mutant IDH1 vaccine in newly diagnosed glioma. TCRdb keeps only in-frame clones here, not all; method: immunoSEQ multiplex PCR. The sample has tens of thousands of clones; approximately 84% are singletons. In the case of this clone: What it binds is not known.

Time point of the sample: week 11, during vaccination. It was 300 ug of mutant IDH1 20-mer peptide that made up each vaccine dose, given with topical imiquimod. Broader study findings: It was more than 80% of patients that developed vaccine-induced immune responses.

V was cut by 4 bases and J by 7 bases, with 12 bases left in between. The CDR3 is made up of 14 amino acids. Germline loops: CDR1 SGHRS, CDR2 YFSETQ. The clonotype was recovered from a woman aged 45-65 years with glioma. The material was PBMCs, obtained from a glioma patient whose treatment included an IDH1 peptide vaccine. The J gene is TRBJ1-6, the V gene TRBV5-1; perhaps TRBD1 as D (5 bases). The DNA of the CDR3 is TGCGCCAGCAGCCTGGGGGAGTCCAATTCACCCCTCCACTTT. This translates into CASSLGESNSPLHF.